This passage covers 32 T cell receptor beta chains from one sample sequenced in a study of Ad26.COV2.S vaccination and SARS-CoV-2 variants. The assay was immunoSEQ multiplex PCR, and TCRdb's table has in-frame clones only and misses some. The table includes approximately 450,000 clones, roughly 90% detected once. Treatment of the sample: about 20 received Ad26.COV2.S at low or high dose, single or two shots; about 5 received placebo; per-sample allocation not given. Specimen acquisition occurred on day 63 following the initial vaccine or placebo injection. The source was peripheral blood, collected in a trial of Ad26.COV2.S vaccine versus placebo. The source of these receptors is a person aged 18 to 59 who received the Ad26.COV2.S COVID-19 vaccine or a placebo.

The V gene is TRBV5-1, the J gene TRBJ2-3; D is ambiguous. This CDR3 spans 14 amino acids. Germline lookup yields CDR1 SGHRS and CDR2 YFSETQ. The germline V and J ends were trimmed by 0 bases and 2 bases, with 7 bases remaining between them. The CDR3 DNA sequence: TGCGCCAGCAGCTTGGTCGGCAACACAGATACGCAGTATTTT. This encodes CASSLVGNTDTQYF.

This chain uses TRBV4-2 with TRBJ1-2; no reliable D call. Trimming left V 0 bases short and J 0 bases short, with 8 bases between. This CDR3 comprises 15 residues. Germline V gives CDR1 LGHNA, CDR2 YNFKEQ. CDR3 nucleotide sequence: TGTGCCAGCAGCCAAGATAGGCGCTCTAACTATGGCTACACCTTC. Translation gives CASSQDRRSNYGYTF.

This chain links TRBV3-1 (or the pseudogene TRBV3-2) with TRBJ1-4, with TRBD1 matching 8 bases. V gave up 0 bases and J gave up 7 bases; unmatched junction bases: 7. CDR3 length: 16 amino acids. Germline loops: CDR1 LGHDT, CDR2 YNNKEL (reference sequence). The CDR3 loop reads CASSQEFGQGPEKLFF. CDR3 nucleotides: TGTGCCAGCAGCCAAGAATTTGGACAGGGACCTGAAAAACTGTTTTTT.

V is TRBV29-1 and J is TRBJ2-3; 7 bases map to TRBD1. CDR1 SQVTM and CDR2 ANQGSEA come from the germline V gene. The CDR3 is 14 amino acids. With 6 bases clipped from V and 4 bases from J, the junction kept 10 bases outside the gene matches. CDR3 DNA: TGCAGCGTGATGACAGGGTCATACGCAGATACGCAGTATTTT. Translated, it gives CSVMTGSYADTQYF.

The DNA of the CDR3 is TGTGCCAGCAGTTACTACCCGGAAGCGAGTTATAGCAATCAGCCCCAGCATTTT. It encodes CASSYYPEASYSNQPQHF. The rearrangement links TRBV6-2 or TRBV6-3 to TRBJ1-5, with D unresolved. In germline, CDR1 is MNHEY, CDR2 SVGEGT. CDR3 length: 18 amino acids. Trimming cost V 1 base and J 0 bases, with 16 bases left between them.

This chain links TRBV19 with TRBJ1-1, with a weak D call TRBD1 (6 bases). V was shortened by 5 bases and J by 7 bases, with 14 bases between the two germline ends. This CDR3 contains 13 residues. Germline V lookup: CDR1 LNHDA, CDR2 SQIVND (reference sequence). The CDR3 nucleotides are TGTGCCAGTAGTCCCCACGGACAGAGTGAAGCTTTCTTT. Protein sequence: CASSPHGQSEAFF.

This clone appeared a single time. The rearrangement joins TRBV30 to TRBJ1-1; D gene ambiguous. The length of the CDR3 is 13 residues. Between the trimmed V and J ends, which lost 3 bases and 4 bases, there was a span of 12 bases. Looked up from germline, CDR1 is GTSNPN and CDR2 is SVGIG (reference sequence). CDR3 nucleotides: TGTGCCTGGAGCGTCGAATATTCCACTGAAGCTTTCTTT. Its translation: CAWSVEYSTEAFF.

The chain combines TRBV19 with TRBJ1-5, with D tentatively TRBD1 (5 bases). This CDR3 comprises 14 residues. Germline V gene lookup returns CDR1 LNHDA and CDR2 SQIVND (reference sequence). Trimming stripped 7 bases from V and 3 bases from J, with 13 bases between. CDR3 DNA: TGTGCCAGTACCTCCGAGGGACTCAATCAGCCCCAGCATTTT. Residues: CASTSEGLNQPQHF.

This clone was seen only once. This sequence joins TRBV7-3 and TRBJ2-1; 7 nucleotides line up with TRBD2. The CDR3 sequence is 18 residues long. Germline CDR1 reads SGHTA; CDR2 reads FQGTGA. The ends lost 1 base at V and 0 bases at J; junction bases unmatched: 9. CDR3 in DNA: TGTGCCAGCAGCTTAATTAGCATGGCGGGAGACTCCTACAATGAGCAGTTCTTC. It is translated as CASSLISMAGDSYNEQFF.

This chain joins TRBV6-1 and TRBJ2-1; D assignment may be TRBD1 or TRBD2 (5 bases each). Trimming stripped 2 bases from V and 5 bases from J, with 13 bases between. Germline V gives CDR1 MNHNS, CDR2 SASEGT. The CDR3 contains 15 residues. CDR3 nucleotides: TGTGCCAGCAGTGAAAGGGGAGCAAGGGACAATGAGCAGTTCTTC. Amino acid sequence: CASSERGARDNEQFF.

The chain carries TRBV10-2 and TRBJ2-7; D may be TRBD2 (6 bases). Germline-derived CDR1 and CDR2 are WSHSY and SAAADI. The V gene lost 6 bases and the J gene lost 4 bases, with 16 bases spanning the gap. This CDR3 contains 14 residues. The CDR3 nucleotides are TGCGCCAGCAGGGGGGGTACTAGAAAATACGAGCAGTACTTC. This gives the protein CASRGGTRKYEQYF.

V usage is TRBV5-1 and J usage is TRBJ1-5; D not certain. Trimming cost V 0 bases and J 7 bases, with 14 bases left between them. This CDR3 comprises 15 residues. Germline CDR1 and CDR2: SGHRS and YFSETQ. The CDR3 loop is CASSLAGSPGQPQHF. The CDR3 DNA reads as TGCGCCAGCAGCTTGGCCGGCAGCCCAGGACAGCCCCAGCATTTT.

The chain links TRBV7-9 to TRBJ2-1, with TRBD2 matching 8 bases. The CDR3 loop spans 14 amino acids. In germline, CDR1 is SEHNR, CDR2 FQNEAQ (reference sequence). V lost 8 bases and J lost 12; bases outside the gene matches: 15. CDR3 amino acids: CASLAIAGTPSQFF. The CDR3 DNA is TGTGCCAGCTTAGCCATAGCGGGAACCCCTTCGCAGTTCTTC.

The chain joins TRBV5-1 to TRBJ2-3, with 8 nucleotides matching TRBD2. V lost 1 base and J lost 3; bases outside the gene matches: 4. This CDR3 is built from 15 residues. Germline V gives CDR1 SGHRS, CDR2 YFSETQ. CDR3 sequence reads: CASSLSASGTDTQYF. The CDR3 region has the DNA TGCGCCAGCAGCTTGTCGGCTAGCGGGACAGATACGCAGTATTTT. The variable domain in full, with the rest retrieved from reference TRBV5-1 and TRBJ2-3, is KAGVTQTPRYLIKTRGQQVTLSCSPISGHRSVSWYQQTPGQGLQFLFEYFSETQRNKGNFPGRFSGRQFSNSRSEMNVSTLELGDSALYLCASSLSASGTDTQYFGPGTRLTVL.

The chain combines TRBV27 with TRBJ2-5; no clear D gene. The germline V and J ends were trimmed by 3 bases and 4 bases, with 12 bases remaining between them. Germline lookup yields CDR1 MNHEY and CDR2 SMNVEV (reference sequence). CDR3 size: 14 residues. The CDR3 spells CASSFHPGLETQYF. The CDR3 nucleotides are TGTGCCAGCAGTTTCCACCCCGGTTTAGAGACCCAGTACTTC.

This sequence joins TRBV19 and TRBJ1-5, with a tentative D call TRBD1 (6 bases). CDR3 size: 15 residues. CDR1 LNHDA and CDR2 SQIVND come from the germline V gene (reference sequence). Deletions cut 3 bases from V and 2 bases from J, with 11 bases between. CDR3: CASSIAGVGNQPQHF. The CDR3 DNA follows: TGTGCCAGTAGTATCGCAGGGGTCGGCAATCAGCCCCAGCATTTT.

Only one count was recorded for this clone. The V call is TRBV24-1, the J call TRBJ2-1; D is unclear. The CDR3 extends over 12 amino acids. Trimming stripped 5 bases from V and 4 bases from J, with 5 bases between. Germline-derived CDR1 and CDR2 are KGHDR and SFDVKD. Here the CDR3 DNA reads TGTGCCACCAGTGGGCCATACAATGAGCAGTTCTTC. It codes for CATSGPYNEQFF.

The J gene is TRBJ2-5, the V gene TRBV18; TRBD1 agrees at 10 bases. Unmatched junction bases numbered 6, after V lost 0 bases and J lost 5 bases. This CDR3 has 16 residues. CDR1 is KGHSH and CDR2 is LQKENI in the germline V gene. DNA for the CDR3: TGTGCCAGCTCACCACCGTCCGGGACAGGGGAGGAGACCCAGTACTTC. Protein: CASSPPSGTGEETQYF.

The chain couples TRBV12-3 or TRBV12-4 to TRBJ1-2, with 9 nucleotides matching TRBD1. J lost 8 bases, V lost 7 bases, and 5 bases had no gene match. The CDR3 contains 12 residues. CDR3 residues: CASKTGGGGYTF. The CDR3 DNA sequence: TGTGCCAGCAAAACAGGGGGCGGCGGCTACACCTTC.

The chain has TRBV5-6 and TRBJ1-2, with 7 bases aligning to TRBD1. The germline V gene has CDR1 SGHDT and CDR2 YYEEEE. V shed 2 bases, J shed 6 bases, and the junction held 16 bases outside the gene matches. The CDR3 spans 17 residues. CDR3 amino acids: CASSLLTRGVLGHGYTF. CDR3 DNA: TGTGCCAGCAGCTTACTCACCAGGGGGGTCCTCGGTCATGGCTACACCTTC.

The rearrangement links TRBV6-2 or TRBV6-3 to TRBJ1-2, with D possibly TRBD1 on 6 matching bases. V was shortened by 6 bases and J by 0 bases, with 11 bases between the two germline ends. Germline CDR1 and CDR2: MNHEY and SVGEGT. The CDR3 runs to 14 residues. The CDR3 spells CASSADSSNYGYTF. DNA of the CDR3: TGTGCCAGCAGCGCGGACAGCTCTAACTATGGCTACACCTTC.

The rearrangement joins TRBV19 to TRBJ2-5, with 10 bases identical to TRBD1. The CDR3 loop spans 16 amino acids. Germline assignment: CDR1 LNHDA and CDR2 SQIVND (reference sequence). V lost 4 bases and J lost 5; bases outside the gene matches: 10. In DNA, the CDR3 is TGTGCCAGTAGTAGGAGACAGGGGGCGTTTCGGGAGACCCAGTACTTC. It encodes CASSRRQGAFRETQYF.

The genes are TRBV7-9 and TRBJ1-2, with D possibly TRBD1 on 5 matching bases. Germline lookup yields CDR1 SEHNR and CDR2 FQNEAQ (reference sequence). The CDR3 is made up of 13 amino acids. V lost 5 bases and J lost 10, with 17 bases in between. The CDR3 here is CASSDRGGHYYTF. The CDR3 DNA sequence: TGTGCCAGCAGCGACAGAGGAGGACATTACTACACCTTC.

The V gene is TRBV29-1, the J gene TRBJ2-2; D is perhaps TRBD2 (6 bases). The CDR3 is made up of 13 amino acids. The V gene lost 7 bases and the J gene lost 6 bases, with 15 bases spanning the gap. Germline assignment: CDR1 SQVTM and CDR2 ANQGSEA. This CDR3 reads CSGTGVRAGELFF. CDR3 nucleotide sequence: TGCAGCGGAACGGGAGTAAGGGCCGGGGAGCTGTTTTTT.

The CDR3 DNA sequence: TGTGCCAGCAGCCAGGCGGGATACTACAATGAGCAGTTCTTC. Its translation: CASSQAGYYNEQFF. The rearrangement links TRBV5-4 to TRBJ2-1; TRBD2 might be the D (6 bases). CDR1 and CDR2 from the germline V gene are SGHNT and YYREEE (reference sequence). V gave up 4 bases and J gave up 3 bases, with 11 bases separating them. This CDR3 is built from 14 residues.

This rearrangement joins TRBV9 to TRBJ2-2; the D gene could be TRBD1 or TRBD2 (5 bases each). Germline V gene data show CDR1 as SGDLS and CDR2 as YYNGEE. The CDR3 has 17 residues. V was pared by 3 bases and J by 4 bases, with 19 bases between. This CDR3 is CASSAAVGRLRTGELFF. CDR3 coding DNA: TGTGCCAGCAGCGCAGCCGTGGGACGCCTGCGCACCGGGGAGCTGTTTTTT.

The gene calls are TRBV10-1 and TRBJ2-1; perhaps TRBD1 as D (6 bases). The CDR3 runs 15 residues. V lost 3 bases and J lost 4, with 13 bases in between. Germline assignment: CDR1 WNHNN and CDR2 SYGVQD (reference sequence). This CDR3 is CASSDVMGAYNEQFF. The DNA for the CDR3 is TGCGCCAGCAGTGATGTGATGGGGGCTTACAATGAGCAGTTCTTC.

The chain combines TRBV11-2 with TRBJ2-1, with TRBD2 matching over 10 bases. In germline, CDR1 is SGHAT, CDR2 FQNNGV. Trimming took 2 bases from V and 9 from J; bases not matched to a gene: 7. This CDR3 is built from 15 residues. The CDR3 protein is CASSLWASGGTEQFF. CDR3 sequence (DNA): TGTGCCAGCAGCTTATGGGCTAGCGGGGGCACTGAGCAGTTCTTC.

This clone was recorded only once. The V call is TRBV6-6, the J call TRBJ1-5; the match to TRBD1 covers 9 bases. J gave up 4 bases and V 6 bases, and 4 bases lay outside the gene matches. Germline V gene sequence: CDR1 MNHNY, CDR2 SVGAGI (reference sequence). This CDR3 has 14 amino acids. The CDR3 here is CASRGDRENQPQHF. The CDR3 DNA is TGTGCCAGCAGGGGGGACAGGGAAAATCAGCCCCAGCATTTT.

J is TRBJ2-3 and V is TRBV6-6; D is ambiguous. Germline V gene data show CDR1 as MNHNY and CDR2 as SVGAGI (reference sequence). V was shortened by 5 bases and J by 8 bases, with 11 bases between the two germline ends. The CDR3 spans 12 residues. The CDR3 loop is CASSTDLTTQYF. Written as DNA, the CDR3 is TGTGCCAGCAGTACAGACTTGACTACGCAGTATTTT.

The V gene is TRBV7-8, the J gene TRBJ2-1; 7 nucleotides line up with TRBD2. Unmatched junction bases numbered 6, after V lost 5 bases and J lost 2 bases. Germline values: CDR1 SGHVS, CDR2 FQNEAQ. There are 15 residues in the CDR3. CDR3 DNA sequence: TGTGCCAGCAGCCTACTAGCGAAAGCCTACAATGAGCAGTTCTTC. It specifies CASSLLAKAYNEQFF.

The CDR3 loop is CAWTRGRGHGDTQYF. The CDR3 DNA sequence: TGTGCCTGGACCCGGGGCAGGGGGCATGGAGATACGCAGTATTTT. The chain employs TRBV30 and TRBJ2-3; 8 positions agree with TRBD1. Germline loops: CDR1 GTSNPN, CDR2 SVGIG (reference sequence). V gave up 4 bases and J gave up 5 bases; unmatched junction bases: 11. This CDR3 comprises 15 residues.